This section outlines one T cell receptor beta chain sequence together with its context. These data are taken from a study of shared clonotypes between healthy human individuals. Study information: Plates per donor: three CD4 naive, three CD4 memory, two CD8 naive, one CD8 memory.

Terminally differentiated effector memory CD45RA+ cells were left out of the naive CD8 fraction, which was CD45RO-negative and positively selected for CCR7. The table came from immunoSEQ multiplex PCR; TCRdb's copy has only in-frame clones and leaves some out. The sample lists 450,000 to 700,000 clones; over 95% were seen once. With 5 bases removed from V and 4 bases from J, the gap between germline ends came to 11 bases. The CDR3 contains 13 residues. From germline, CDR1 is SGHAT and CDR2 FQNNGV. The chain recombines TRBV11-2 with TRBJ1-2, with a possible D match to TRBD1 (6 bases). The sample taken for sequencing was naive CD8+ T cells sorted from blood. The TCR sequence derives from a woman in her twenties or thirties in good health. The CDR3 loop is CASSRPTGYGYTF. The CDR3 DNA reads TGTGCCAGCAGCCGACCGACAGGCTATGGCTACACCTTC.